This TCR beta chain originates from a study of monozygotic twins with inflammatory bowel disease. The length of the CDR3 is 17 residues. The V gene's germline CDR1 is SGHRS and CDR2 YFSETQ. Study-wide findings and caveats: The inverse Simpson measure of TCRbeta diversity was lower in IBD patients than in healthy co-twins.

As to this clonotype: What it recognizes is unknown.

For every sample, eight separate reactions were used to make cDNA. One entry per CDR3 protein, without DNA, is what TCRdb gives after re-calling the 5' RACE reads. This repertoire comprises more than 350,000 distinct CDR3 sequences; its ten largest clones make up roughly 2.2%. The V gene is TRBV5-1, the J gene TRBJ2-7; the TCRdb D gene call, TRBD1, has no DNA to confirm it. The receptor comes from a human donor with ulcerative colitis or Crohn's disease, or a healthy co-twin of an affected twin (not recorded which). Sequencing input: blood. The CDR3 protein is CASRLTRGGGPFYEQYF. The full variable domain, completed using reference TRBV5-1 and TRBJ2-7, is KAGVTQTPRYLIKTRGQQVTLSCSPISGHRSVSWYQQTPGQGLQFLFEYFSETQRNKGNFPGRFSGRQFSNSRSEMNVSTLELGDSALYLCASRLTRGGGPFYEQYFGPGTRLTVT.